The entry that follows covers one TCR beta chain sequence. Its specificity is not known. CDR3 regions of TCR beta were amplified from RNA transcripts. Second-round multiplex PCR followed a first-round RT-PCR using HTBI primers. TCRdb reprocessed the multiplex PCR reads with MiXCR, giving one entry per CDR3 protein. The sample lists under 350,000 distinct CDR3 sequences, roughly a sixth occurring once. CDR1 is MNHEY, CDR2 SVGEGT, per germline. V was pared by 5 bases and J by 7 bases, with 9 bases of the junction left unmatched. The CDR3 spans 17 residues. These data are taken from a study of Graves' ophthalmopathy and Graves' hyperthyroidism. Study-level results: Built on 13 signatures, a model told ophthalmopathy apart from stable hyperthyroidism with about 85% sensitivity and around 80% specificity.

V is TRBV6-2 or TRBV6-3 and J is TRBJ2-2; 14 positions agree with TRBD2. The clonotype originates from an adult man with Graves' ophthalmopathy. Sequenced sample: peripheral blood. The CDR3: CASSIPGLAGAHGELFF. Written as DNA, the CDR3 is TGTGCCAGCAGTATACCGGGACTAGCGGGAGCCCACGGGGAGCTGTTTTTT.